Described below is a single T cell receptor (beta chain) sequence and its context. This entry comes from a study of blood T cell repertoires in COVID-19. CDR3 length equals 11 residues. V dropped 5 bases and J dropped 6 bases, with 8 bases sitting between them. Per germline, CDR1 SGHAT and CDR2 FQNNGV. Generated by immunoSEQ multiplex PCR, the TCRdb table keeps only in-frame clones and is missing some. The repertoire holds 200,000 to 250,000 clones, with under 90% as singletons. This TCR was recovered from an elderly man with acute or convalescent COVID-19. The source material was peripheral blood. V is TRBV11-2 and J is TRBJ2-7; D gene unclear. The CDR3 here is CASSTSLEQYF. CDR3 nucleotide sequence: TGTGCCAGCAGCACATCTCTCGAGCAGTACTTC. Together with reference TRBV11-2 and TRBJ2-7, the CDR3 gives the full variable domain: EAGVAQSPRYKIIEKRQSVAFWCNPISGHATLYWYQQILGQGPKLLIQFQNNGVVDDSQLPKDRFSAERLKGVDSTLKIQPAKLEDSAVYLCASSTSLEQYFGPGTRLTVT.